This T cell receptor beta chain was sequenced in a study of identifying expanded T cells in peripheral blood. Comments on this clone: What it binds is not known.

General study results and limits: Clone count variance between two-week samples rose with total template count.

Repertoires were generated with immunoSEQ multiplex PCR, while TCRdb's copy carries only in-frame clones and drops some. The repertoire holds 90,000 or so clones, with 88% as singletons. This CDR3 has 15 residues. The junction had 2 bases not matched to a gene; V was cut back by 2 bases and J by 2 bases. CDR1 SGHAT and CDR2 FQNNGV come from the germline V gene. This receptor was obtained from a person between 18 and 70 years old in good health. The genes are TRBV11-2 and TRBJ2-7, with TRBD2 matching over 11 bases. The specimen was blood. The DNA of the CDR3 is TGTGCCAGCAGCTTAACTAGCGGGGGCGCCTACGAGCAGTACTTC. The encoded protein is CASSLTSGGAYEQYF.